These 11 T cell receptor beta chains share one sample of origin, sequenced in a study of T cell repertoires in cytomegalovirus infection. Via MiXCR, TCRdb re-called the reads, giving one row per CDR3 protein. The sample yields about 680,000 distinct CDR3 sequences, 20% to 25% seen once. Specimen: CD8+ T cells from PBMCs. The receptors were gathered from a human donor in good health (CMV status not recorded). Some clones in this sample may be carry-over from other donors' samples.

As to this clonotype: A read error is possible here, since a much larger clone lies one base away. The chain combines TRBV7-8 with TRBJ2-7, with 11 nucleotides matching TRBD2. J lost 4 bases, V lost 3 bases, and 2 bases had no gene match. Germline V lookup: CDR1 SGHVS, CDR2 FQNEAQ. This CDR3 contains 14 residues. Here the CDR3 reads CASSFRLAGYEQYV. DNA for the CDR3: TGTGCCAGCAGCTTCAGACTAGCGGGGTACGAGCAGTACGTC.

The chain employs TRBV5-5 and TRBJ2-1; 7 bases agree with TRBD1. With V trimmed by 3 bases and J by 0 bases, 6 bases remained unmatched. Per germline, CDR1 SGHKS and CDR2 YYEKEE (reference sequence). The CDR3 spans 16 residues. The CDR3 region is CASSSETGSSYNEQFF. The CDR3 region has the DNA TGTGCCAGCAGCTCAGAGACAGGGAGCTCCTACAATGAGCAGTTCTTC.

This clonotype was picked up a small number of times. This sequence joins TRBV5-6 and TRBJ2-7; 10 nucleotides line up with TRBD1. Trimming cost V 3 bases and J 4 bases; bases outside gene matches: 10. The CDR3 has 16 amino acids. Germline V gene lookup returns CDR1 SGHDT and CDR2 YYEEEE. The CDR3 nucleotides are TGTGCCAGCAGCTCTTACCGGGACAGGGGACTTTACGAGCAGTACGTC. It codes for CASSSYRDRGLYEQYV.

The chain couples TRBV9 to TRBJ2-1, with D unclear. CDR1 and CDR2 (germline): SGDLS, YYNGEE. The CDR3 has 12 residues. V shed 0 bases and J shed 10 bases, with 8 bases lying between them. In DNA, the CDR3 is TGTGCCAGCAGCGTAGCTCAGCGAGAGCAGTTCTTC. The encoded protein is CASSVAQREQFF.

This clonotype was seen more than once but under ten times. The J gene is TRBJ1-2, the V gene TRBV7-9; possibly TRBD1 for D (5 bases). The CDR3 extends over 15 amino acids. Germline V gene data show CDR1 as SEHNR and CDR2 as FQNEAQ (reference sequence). V gave up 6 bases and J gave up 4 bases, with 18 bases separating them. Here the CDR3 DNA reads TGTGCCAGCAGTTTTCAGGACGGACACTCCTATGGCTACACCTTC. The encoded protein is CASSFQDGHSYGYTF. The full variable domain, with the rest looked up from reference TRBV7-9 and TRBJ1-2, is DTGVSQNPRHKITKRGQNVTFRCDPISEHNRLYWYRQTLGQGPEFLTYFQNEAQLEKSRLLSDRFSAERPKGSFSTLEIQRTEQGDSAMYLCASSFQDGHSYGYTFGSGTRLTVV.

There are many counts of this clonotype. This chain uses TRBV7-9 with TRBJ1-2; D may be TRBD1 (6 bases). The germline V gene encodes CDR1 SEHNR and CDR2 FQNEAQ (reference sequence). CDR3 length: 14 amino acids. V lost 7 bases, J lost 6 bases, and 18 bases lay in between. The CDR3 DNA follows: TGTGCCAGCATCCCTCCGGGGGGGCCGCATGGCTACACCTTC. It yields the protein CASIPPGGPHGYTF. Together with reference TRBV7-9 and TRBJ1-2, the CDR3 gives the full variable domain: DTGVSQNPRHKITKRGQNVTFRCDPISEHNRLYWYRQTLGQGPEFLTYFQNEAQLEKSRLLSDRFSAERPKGSFSTLEIQRTEQGDSAMYLCASIPPGGPHGYTFGSGTRLTVV.

Comment on this clonotype: Given a much more abundant clone one base away, this may be a read error. The chain is built from TRBV28 and TRBJ2-7, with 10 bases that match TRBD2. The CDR3 has 15 amino acids. CDR1 and CDR2 (germline): MDHEN, SYDVKM. CDR3 sequence reads: CANSLSSGGLDEQYV. In DNA, the CDR3 is TGTGCCAACAGTTTATCTAGCGGGGGTCTAGACGAGCAGTACGTC.

Written as DNA, the CDR3 is TGTGCCAGCAGCTTGACCGACAGTGGAGTGAGGTCGGGGCAGTTCTTC. This sequence encodes CASSLTDSGVRSGQFF. The chain carries TRBV7-2 and TRBJ2-1; TRBD1 might be the D (5 bases). Germline lookup yields CDR1 SGHTA and CDR2 FQGNSA. The V end lost 3 bases, the J end lost 12 bases, and 24 bases lay between the germline ends. The CDR3 runs 16 residues. The whole variable domain, remainder taken from reference TRBV7-2 and TRBJ2-1, is GAGVSQSPSNKVTEKGKDVELRCDPISGHTALYWYRQSLGQGLEFLIYFQGNSAPDKSGLPSDRFSAERTGGSVSTLTIQRTQQEDSAVYLCASSLTDSGVRSGQFFGPGTRLTVL.

This clonotype was counted a few times. The CDR3 DNA reads TGCAGCGTTGAAGACCCTAGACAGAGCTCCTACAATGAGCAGTTCTTC. This encodes CSVEDPRQSSYNEQFF. This chain connects TRBV29-1 to TRBJ2-1, with D perhaps matching TRBD1 (5 bases). Between the trimmed V and J ends, which lost 0 bases and 0 bases, there was a span of 12 bases. Germline V gives CDR1 SQVTM, CDR2 ANQGSEA. The CDR3 is 16 residues long.

The V gene is TRBV5-4, the J gene TRBJ2-1; TRBD1 or TRBD2 may be the D gene (5 bases each). The CDR3 is 15 amino acids. The germline gives CDR1 SGHNT, CDR2 YYREEE (reference sequence). V lost 9 bases, J lost 2 bases, and 18 bases lay in between. The CDR3 DNA follows: TGTGCCATCATGCTTGGGGACGAAACCTACAATGAGCAGTTCTTC. Its protein product is CAIMLGDETYNEQFF.

This clonotype was recorded at least ten times. The chain carries TRBV6-1 and TRBJ1-1; no clear D. Germline loops: CDR1 MNHNS, CDR2 SASEGT. This CDR3 region has 12 residues. V dropped 8 bases and J dropped 8 bases, with 15 bases sitting between them. CDR3 coding DNA: TGTGCCAGCGGGAGAGCCCCCGAGGAAGCTTTCTTT. It translates to CASGRAPEEAFF.